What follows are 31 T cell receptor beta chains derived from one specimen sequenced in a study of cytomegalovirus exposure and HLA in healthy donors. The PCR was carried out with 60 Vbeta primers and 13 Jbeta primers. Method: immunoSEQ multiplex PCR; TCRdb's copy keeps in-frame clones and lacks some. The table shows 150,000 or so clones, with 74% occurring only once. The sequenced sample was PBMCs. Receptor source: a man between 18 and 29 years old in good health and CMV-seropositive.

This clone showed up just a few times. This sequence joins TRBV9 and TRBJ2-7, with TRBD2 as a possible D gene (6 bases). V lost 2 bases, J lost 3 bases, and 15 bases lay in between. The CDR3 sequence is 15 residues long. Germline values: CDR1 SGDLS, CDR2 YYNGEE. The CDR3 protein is CASSVQPNGGYEQYF. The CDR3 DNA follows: TGTGCCAGCAGCGTCCAACCCAACGGGGGCTACGAGCAGTACTTC.

The CDR3 loop reads CASTGQAKNIQYF. The CDR3 nucleotides are TGTGCCAGCACAGGTCAAGCCAAAAACATTCAGTACTTC. The chain links TRBV6-1 to TRBJ2-4; no clear D. The CDR3 contains 13 residues. The germline CDR1 and CDR2 sequences are MNHNS and SASEGT. V was clipped by 7 bases and J by 0 bases, with 7 bases between them.

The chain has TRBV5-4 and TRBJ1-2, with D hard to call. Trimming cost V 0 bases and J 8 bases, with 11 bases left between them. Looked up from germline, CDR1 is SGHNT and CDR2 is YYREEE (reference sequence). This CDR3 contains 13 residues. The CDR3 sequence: CASSLERNWGYTF. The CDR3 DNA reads TGTGCCAGCAGCTTGGAGAGGAATTGGGGCTACACCTTC. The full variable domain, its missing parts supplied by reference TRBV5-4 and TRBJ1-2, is ETGVTQSPTHLIKTRGQQVTLRCSSQSGHNTVSWYQQALGQGPQFIFQYYREEENGRGNFPPRFSGLQFPNYSSELNVNALELDDSALYLCASSLERNWGYTFGSGTRLTVV.

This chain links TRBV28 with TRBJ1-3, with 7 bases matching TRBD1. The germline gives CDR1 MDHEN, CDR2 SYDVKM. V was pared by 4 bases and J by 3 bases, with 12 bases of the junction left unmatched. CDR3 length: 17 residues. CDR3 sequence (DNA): TGTGCCAGCAGTTCCCTCAGACAGGGTATTAGTGGAAACACCATATATTTT. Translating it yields CASSSLRQGISGNTIYF.

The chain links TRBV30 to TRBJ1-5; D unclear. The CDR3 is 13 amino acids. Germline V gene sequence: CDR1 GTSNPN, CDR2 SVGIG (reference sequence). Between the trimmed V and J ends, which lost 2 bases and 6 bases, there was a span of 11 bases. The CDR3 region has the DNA TGTGCCTGGAGTCCCAGTAAGCGTCAGCCCCAGCATTTT. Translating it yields CAWSPSKRQPQHF.

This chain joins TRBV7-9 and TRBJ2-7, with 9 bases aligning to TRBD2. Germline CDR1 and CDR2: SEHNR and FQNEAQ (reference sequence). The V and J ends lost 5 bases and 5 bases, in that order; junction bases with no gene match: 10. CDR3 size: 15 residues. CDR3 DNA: TGTGCCAGCAGCCACATTAGCGGGAGAAAAAACGAGCAGTACTTC. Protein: CASSHISGRKNEQYF.

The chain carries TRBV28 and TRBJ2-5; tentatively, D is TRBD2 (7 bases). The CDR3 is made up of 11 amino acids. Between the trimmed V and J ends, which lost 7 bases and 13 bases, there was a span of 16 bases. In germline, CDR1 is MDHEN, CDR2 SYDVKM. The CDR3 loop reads CASIEGGKPYF. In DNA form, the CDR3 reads TGTGCCAGCATCGAGGGGGGGAAACCGTACTTC. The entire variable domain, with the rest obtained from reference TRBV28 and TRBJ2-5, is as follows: DVKVTQSSRYLVKRTGEKVFLECVQDMDHENMFWYRQDPGLGLRLIYFSYDVKMKEKGDIPEGYSVSREKKERFSLILESASTNQTSMYLCASIEGGKPYFGPGTRLLVL.

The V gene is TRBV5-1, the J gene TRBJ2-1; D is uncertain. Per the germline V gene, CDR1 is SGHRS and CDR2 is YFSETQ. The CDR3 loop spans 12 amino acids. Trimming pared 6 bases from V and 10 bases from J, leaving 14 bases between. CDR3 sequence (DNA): TGCGCCAGCAACCAGGTAGGAAAGGAGCAGTTCTTC. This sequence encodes CASNQVGKEQFF.

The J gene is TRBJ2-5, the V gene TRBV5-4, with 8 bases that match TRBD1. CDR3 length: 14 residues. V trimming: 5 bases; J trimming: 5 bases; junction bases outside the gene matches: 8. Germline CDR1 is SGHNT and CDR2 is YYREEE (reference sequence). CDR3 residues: CASRAGTGTETQYF. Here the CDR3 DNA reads TGTGCCAGCAGGGCAGGGACAGGCACGGAGACCCAGTACTTC.

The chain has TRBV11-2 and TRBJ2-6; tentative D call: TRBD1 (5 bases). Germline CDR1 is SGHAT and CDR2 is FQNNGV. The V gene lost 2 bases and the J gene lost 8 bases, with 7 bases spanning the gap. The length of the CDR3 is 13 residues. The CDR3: CASSLSGSNVLTF. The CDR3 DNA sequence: TGTGCCAGCAGCTTATCAGGGTCCAACGTCCTGACTTTC.

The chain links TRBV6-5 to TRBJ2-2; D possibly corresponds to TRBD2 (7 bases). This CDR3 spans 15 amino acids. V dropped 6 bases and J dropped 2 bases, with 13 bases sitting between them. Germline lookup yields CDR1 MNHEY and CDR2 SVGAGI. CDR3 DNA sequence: TGTGCCAGCAGCCGCGGGGGCATTAACACCGGGGAGCTGTTTTTT. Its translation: CASSRGGINTGELFF.

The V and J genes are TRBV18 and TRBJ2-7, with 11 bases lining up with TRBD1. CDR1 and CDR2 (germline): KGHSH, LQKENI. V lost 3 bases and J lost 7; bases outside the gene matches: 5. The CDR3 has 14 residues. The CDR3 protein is CASSPLDRGREQYF. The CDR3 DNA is TGTGCCAGCTCACCCTTGGACAGGGGGCGAGAGCAGTACTTC.

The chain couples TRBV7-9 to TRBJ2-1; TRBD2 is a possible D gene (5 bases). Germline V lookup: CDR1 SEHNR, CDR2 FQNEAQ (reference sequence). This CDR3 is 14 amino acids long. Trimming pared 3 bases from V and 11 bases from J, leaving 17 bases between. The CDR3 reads CASSLPEVQPQQFF. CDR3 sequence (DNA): TGTGCCAGCAGCTTGCCGGAGGTGCAGCCCCAGCAGTTCTTC.

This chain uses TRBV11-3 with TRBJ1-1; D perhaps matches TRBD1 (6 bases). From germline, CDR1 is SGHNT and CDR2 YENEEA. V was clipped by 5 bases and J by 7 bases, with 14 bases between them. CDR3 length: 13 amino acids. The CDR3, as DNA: TGTGCCAGCAGCCTTCACAGGGATGGTGAAGCTTTCTTT. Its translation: CASSLHRDGEAFF.

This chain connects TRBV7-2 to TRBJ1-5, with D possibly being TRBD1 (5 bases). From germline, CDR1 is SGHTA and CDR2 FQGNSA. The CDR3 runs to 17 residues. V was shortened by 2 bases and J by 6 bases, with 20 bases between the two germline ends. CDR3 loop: CASSLIRPGGGLQPQHF. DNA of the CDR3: TGTGCCAGCAGCTTAATTCGCCCGGGGGGTGGTCTTCAGCCCCAGCATTTT.

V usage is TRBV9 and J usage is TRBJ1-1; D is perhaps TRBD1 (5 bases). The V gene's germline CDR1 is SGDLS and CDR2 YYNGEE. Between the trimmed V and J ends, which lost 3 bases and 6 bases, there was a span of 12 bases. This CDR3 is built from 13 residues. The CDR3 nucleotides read TGTGCCAGCAGCGCAGGGCGGGGATCTGAAGCTTTCTTT. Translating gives CASSAGRGSEAFF. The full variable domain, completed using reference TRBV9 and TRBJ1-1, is DSGVTQTPKHLITATGQRVTLRCSPRSGDLSVYWYQQSLDQGLQFLIQYYNGEERAKGNILERFSAQQFPDLHSELNLSSLELGDSALYFCASSAGRGSEAFFGQGTRLTVV.

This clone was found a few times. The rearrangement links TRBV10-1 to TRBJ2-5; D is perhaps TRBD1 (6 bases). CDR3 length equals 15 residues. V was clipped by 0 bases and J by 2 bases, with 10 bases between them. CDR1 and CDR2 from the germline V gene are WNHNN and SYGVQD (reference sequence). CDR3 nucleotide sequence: TGCGCCAGCAGTGAGTCCGGGACATCTCAAGAGACCCAGTACTTC. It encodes CASSESGTSQETQYF.

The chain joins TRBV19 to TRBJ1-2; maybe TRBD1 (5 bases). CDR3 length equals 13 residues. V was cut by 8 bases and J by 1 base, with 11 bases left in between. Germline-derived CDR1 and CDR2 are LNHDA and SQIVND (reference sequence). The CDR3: CASLGQGNYGYTF. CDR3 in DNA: TGTGCCAGTTTGGGTCAGGGTAACTATGGCTACACCTTC.

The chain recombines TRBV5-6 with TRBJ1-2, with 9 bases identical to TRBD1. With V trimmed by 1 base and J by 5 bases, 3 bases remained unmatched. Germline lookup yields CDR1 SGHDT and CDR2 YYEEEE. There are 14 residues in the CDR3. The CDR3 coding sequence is TGTGCCAGCAGCTTGCGGGACAGGGAATATGGCTACACCTTC. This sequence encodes CASSLRDREYGYTF.

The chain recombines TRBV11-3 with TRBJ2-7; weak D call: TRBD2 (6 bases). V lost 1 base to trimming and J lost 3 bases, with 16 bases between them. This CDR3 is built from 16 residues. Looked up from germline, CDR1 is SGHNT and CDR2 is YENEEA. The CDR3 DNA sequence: TGTGCCAGCAGCTTAGGAGTTGCGGGGAAAGGCTACGAGCAGTACTTC. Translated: CASSLGVAGKGYEQYF. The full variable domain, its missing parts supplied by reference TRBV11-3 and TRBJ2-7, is EAGVVQSPRYKIIEKKQPVAFWCNPISGHNTLYWYLQNLGQGPELLIRYENEEAVDDSQLPKDRFSAERLKGVDSTLKIQPAELGDSAVYLCASSLGVAGKGYEQYFGPGTRLTVT.

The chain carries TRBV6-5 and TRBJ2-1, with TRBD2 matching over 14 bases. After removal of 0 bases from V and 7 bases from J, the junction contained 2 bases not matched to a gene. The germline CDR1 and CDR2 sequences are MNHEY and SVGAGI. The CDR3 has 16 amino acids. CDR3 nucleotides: TGTGCCAGCAGTTACTCTGGGACTAGCGGGAGAAATGAGCAGTTCTTC. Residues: CASSYSGTSGRNEQFF.

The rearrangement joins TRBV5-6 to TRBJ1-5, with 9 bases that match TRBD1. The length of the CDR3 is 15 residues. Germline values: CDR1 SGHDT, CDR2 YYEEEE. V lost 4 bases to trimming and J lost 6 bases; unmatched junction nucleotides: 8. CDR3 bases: TGTGCCAGCAGCATCCGGGACAGGGTGGGTCAGCCCCAGCATTTT. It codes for CASSIRDRVGQPQHF.

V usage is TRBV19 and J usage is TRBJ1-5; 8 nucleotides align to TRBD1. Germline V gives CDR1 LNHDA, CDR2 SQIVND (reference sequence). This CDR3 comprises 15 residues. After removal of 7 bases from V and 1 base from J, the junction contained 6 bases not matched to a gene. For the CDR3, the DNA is TGTGCCAGTACCCCTGGACAGGGAAGCAATCAGCCCCAGCATTTT. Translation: CASTPGQGSNQPQHF.

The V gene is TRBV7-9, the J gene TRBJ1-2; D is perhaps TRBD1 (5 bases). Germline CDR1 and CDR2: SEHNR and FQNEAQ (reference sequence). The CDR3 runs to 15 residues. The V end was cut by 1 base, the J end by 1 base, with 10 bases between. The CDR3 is CASSLGTFINYGYTF. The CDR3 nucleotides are TGTGCCAGCAGCTTAGGGACATTTATTAACTATGGCTACACCTTC.

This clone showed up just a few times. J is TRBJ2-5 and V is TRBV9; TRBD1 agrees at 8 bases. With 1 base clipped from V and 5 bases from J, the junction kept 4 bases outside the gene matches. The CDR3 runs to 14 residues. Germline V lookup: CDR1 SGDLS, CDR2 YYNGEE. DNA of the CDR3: TGTGCCAGCAGCGTATACAGGGGGGACGAGACCCAGTACTTC. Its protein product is CASSVYRGDETQYF.

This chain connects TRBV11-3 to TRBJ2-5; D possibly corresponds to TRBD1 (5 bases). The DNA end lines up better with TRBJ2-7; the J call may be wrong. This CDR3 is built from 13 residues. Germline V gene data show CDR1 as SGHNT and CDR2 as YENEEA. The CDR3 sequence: CASSLAGNYEQYF. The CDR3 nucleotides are TGTGCCAGCAGCTTAGCAGGGAACTACGAGCAGTACTTC.

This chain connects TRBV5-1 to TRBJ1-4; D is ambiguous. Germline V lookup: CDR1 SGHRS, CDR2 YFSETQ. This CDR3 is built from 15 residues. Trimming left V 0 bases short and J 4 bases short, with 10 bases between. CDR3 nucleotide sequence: TGCGCCAGCAGCTTGGAGGCAGACAATAATGAAAAACTGTTTTTT. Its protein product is CASSLEADNNEKLFF. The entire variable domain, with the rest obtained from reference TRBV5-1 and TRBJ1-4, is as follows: KAGVTQTPRYLIKTRGQQVTLSCSPISGHRSVSWYQQTPGQGLQFLFEYFSETQRNKGNFPGRFSGRQFSNSRSEMNVSTLELGDSALYLCASSLEADNNEKLFFGSGTQLSVL.

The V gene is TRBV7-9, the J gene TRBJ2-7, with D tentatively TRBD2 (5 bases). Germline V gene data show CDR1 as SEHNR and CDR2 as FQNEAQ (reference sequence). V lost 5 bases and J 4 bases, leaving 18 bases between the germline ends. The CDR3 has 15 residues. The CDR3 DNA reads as TGTGCCAGCAGCCCACCCGTGAGGGTAGGATACGAGCAGTACTTC. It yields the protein CASSPPVRVGYEQYF. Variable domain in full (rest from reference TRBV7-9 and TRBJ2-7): DTGVSQNPRHKITKRGQNVTFRCDPISEHNRLYWYRQTLGQGPEFLTYFQNEAQLEKSRLLSDRFSAERPKGSFSTLEIQRTEQGDSAMYLCASSPPVRVGYEQYFGPGTRLTVT.

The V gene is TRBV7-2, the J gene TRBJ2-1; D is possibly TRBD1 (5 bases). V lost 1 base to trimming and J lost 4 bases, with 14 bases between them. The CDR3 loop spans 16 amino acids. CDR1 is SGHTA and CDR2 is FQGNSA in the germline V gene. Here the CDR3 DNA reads TGTGCCAGCAGCTTAGGCAGGGTAGGTAATTACAATGAGCAGTTCTTC. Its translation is CASSLGRVGNYNEQFF. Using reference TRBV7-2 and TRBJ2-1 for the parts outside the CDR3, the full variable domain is GAGVSQSPSNKVTEKGKDVELRCDPISGHTALYWYRQSLGQGLEFLIYFQGNSAPDKSGLPSDRFSAERTGGSVSTLTIQRTQQEDSAVYLCASSLGRVGNYNEQFFGPGTRLTVL.

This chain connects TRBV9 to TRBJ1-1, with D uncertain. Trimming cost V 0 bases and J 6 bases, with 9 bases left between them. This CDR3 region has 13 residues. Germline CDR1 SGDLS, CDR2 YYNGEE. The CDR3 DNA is TGTGCCAGCAGCGTAGTAGAGGGAGCTGAAGCTTTCTTT. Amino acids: CASSVVEGAEAFF.

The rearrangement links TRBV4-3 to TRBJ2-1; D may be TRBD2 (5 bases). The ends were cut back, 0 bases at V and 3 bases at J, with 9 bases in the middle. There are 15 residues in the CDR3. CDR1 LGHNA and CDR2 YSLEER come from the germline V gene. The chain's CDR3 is CASSQDFRGYNEQFF. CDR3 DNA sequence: TGCGCCAGCAGCCAAGATTTCCGGGGCTACAATGAGCAGTTCTTC.